A selection of T cell receptor beta chains follows, all from one sample in a study of blood T cell repertoires in COVID-19. Clones were sequenced by immunoSEQ multiplex PCR, and TCRdb holds only the in-frame ones, with some missing. The sample includes about 480,000 clones, over 75% seen only once; the top ten take approximately 1.8%. What was sequenced was PBMCs or T cells enriched from blood (not recorded which). The source of these receptors is a middle-aged woman who had recovered from COVID-19. CDR3s include the opening cysteine and the closing phenylalanine or tryptophan. A D gene is named only where the DNA matches it firmly. Not all rows give a size; the values are once, few, many and, for expanded clones, a class.

j_gene: TRBJ2-1; v_gene: TRBV5-4; abundance: NA; d_gene: NA; CDR3nt: TGTGCCAGCAGCTACGGACAGTCCGTCGGCTACAATGAGCAGTTCTTC; CDR3aa: CASSYGQSVGYNEQFF
j_gene: TRBJ2-7; v_gene: TRBV3-1/TRBV3-2; abundance: NA; d_gene: TRBD2; CDR3nt: TGTGCCAGCAGCCACGAGACTAGCGGCCCCTACGAGCAGTACTTC; CDR3aa: CASSHETSGPYEQYF
j_gene: TRBJ1-2; v_gene: TRBV7-2; abundance: NA; d_gene: TRBD1; CDR3nt: TGTGCCAGCAGCCCACGGACAGGGGCTAACTATGGCTACACCTTC; CDR3aa: CASSPRTGANYGYTF
j_gene: TRBJ1-2; v_gene: TRBV7-8; abundance: NA; d_gene: NA; CDR3nt: TGTGCCAGCAGCTTAGAAAAGAGAACTAACTATGGCTACACCTTC; CDR3aa: CASSLEKRTNYGYTF
j_gene: TRBJ1-5; v_gene: TRBV19; abundance: NA; d_gene: TRBD1; CDR3nt: TGTGCCAGTAGTGGGGACAGCAGCAATCAGCCCCAGCATTTT; CDR3aa: CASSGDSSNQPQHF
j_gene: TRBJ1-1; v_gene: TRBV13; abundance: NA; d_gene: TRBD1; CDR3nt: TGTGCCAGCAGTGCAGGGGGCGCGAGCACTGAAGCTTTCTTT; CDR3aa: CASSAGGASTEAFF
j_gene: TRBJ2-7; v_gene: TRBV6-9; abundance: NA; d_gene: NA; CDR3nt: TGTGCCAAGCGGGTCTTATACGAGCAGTACTTC; CDR3aa: CAKRVLYEQYF
j_gene: TRBJ1-2; v_gene: TRBV27; abundance: few; d_gene: NA; CDR3nt: TGTGCCAGCCTGCGTACCCCGGACAGCGTCTATGGCTACACCTTC; CDR3aa: CASLRTPDSVYGYTF
j_gene: TRBJ1-1; v_gene: TRBV5-6; abundance: NA; d_gene: TRBD1; CDR3nt: TGTGCCAGCAGCCCGACAGGGGGTGAAGCTTTCTTT; CDR3aa: CASSPTGGEAFF
j_gene: TRBJ1-4; v_gene: TRBV29-1; abundance: NA; d_gene: NA; CDR3nt: TGCAGCGTTGAAGCACGGGGAGTGGGTGAAAAACTGTTTTTT; CDR3aa: CSVEARGVGEKLFF
j_gene: TRBJ2-5; v_gene: TRBV14; abundance: NA; d_gene: TRBD1; CDR3nt: TGTGCCAGCAGCCAACGGTGGGGACAGGGAAGAGGAGAGACCCAGTACTTC; CDR3aa: CASSQRWGQGRGETQYF
j_gene: TRBJ2-1; v_gene: TRBV9; abundance: NA; d_gene: TRBD2; CDR3nt: TGTGCCAGCAGCCCCCGGACTAGCGGGAGGAACAATGAGCAGTTCTTC; CDR3aa: CASSPRTSGRNNEQFF
j_gene: TRBJ1-1; v_gene: TRBV19; abundance: NA; d_gene: NA; CDR3nt: TGTGCCAGTAGTAGACAAGGGCGGGGAACTGAAGCTTTCTTT; CDR3aa: CASSRQGRGTEAFF
j_gene: TRBJ2-7; v_gene: TRBV7-2; abundance: NA; d_gene: NA; CDR3nt: TGTGCCAGCAGCCCAAACAGGGCGGGCCCATACGAGCAGTACTTC; CDR3aa: CASSPNRAGPYEQYF
j_gene: TRBJ1-1; v_gene: TRBV30; abundance: NA; d_gene: NA; CDR3nt: TGTGCCTGGAGTGAGGTCGGCGGCACTGAAGCTTTCTTT; CDR3aa: CAWSEVGGTEAFF
j_gene: TRBJ2-4; v_gene: TRBV6-2/TRBV6-3; abundance: NA; d_gene: NA; CDR3nt: TGTGCCAGCAGTTTAGTACCCAAAAACATTCAGTACTTC; CDR3aa: CASSLVPKNIQYF
j_gene: TRBJ1-1; v_gene: TRBV27; abundance: once; d_gene: NA; CDR3nt: TGTGCCAGCATGTTCTACGGGGTAATTGGGACTGAAGCTTTCTTT; CDR3aa: CASMFYGVIGTEAFF
j_gene: TRBJ1-4; v_gene: TRBV19; abundance: NA; d_gene: NA; CDR3nt: TGTGCCAGTAGTATCCAGGTGGCATCTTATGAAAAACTGTTTTTT; CDR3aa: CASSIQVASYEKLFF